This T cell receptor (beta chain) is from a study of OX40 agonist ivuxolimab in advanced cancers. This CDR3 spans 13 amino acids. V was clipped by 7 bases and J by 5 bases, with 14 bases between them. Germline V CDR1 and CDR2: MNHNS, SASEGT. Study-wide results and caveats: Dosing at 0.1 to 3.0 mg/kg was accompanied by clonal expansion of CD4+ and CD8+ blood T cells by week 6.

Sequencing was performed with immunoSEQ multiplex PCR; in TCRdb, only in-frame clones are kept and a portion is missing. The sample has about 11,000 clones; just over 75% are singletons. To note about this clone: Its target is unknown.

This rearrangement joins TRBV6-1 to TRBJ2-5; D is perhaps TRBD1 (5 bases). The receptor was isolated from an adult with an advanced solid tumor such as melanoma, head and neck, liver or kidney cancer. The material was CD4+ or CD8+ T cells sorted from blood, obtained in a trial of the OX40 agonist ivuxolimab. The CDR3 is CASNSGPEETQYF. In DNA form, the CDR3 reads TGTGCCAGCAACTCAGGGCCTGAGGAGACCCAGTACTTC.